This T cell receptor (beta chain) derives from a study of graft-versus-host responses after intestinal transplantation. Overall study: The transplants performed in recipients were multivisceral, liver-intestinal, or isolated intestinal. Anti-thymocyte globulin induction preceded two to four years of tacrolimus and steroid maintenance in all recipients.

The germline V and J ends were trimmed by 3 bases and 3 bases, with 9 bases remaining between them. This CDR3 has 13 amino acids. In germline, CDR1 is MGHRA, CDR2 YSYEKL. Concerning this clone: The antigen is undetermined.

Findings and caveats of the study: GvH clones surfaced in recipient marrow, some emerging earlier in ileum or blood.

Graft tissue processing released intraepithelial and lamina propria lymphocytes. Libraries were prepared by immunoSEQ multiplex PCR; TCRdb keeps only in-frame clonotypes and omits some of them. The table has roughly 20,000 clones, roughly three quarters seen once. Source: ileum tissue, taken approximately 3 weeks after intestinal transplant. The chain links TRBV4-1 to TRBJ2-7; a possible D gene is TRBD2 (6 bases). The clonotype was recovered from a human patient who received an intestinal transplant, so some T cells may come from the graft donor. This chain's CDR3 is CASSQGLNYEQYF. The CDR3 DNA reads as TGCGCCAGCAGCCAGGGACTCAACTACGAGCAGTACTTC.